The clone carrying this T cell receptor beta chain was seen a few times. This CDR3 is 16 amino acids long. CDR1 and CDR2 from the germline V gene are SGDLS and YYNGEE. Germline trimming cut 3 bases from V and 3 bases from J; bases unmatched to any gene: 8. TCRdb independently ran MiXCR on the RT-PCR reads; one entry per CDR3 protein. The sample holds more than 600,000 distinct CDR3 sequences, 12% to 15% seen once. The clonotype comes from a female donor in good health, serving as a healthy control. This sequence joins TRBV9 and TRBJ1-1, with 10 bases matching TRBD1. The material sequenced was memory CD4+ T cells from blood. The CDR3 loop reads CASSERQGALDTEAFF. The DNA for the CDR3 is TGTGCCAGCAGCGAGAGACAGGGGGCACTGGACACTGAAGCTTTCTTT. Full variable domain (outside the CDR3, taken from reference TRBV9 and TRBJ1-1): DSGVTQTPKHLITATGQRVTLRCSPRSGDLSVYWYQQSLDQGLQFLIQYYNGEERAKGNILERFSAQQFPDLHSELNLSSLELGDSALYFCASSERQGALDTEAFFGQGTRLTVV.